This passage covers 21 T cell receptor beta chains from one sample sequenced in a study of cytomegalovirus exposure and HLA in healthy donors. Both 60 Vbeta primers and 13 Jbeta primers went into the PCR. The assay was immunoSEQ multiplex PCR, and TCRdb's table has in-frame clones only and misses some. The sample includes over 50,000 clones, about 89% of them seen just once. Sequencing used PBMCs. The receptors originated from a man younger than 35 in good health and CMV-seronegative.

J is TRBJ2-1 and V is TRBV6-5, with D possibly matching TRBD2 (5 bases). Trimming shortened V by 2 bases and J by 15 bases, and 20 bases separated the two germline ends. CDR1 and CDR2 (germline): MNHEY, SVGAGI. The CDR3 sequence is 14 residues long. CDR3 DNA sequence: TGTGCCAGCAGTTACAGCCGGAGGTCGGGTCAGCCGTTCTTC. It encodes CASSYSRRSGQPFF.

The gene calls are TRBV6-5 and TRBJ2-5; D is unresolved. The CDR3 spans 13 residues. V dropped 5 bases and J dropped 4 bases, with 11 bases sitting between them. Germline CDR1 MNHEY, CDR2 SVGAGI. The CDR3 reads CASSSTPGETQYF. The CDR3 DNA sequence: TGTGCCAGCAGTAGTACACCAGGAGAGACCCAGTACTTC.

The chain has TRBV4-1 and TRBJ2-7, with TRBD1 matching over 8 bases. This CDR3 spans 14 amino acids. Per germline, CDR1 MGHRA and CDR2 YSYEKL. Trimming cost V 3 bases and J 4 bases; bases outside gene matches: 5. CDR3 DNA: TGCGCCAGCAGCCAGGAGACAGGGGTGTACGAGCAGTACTTC. Translation: CASSQETGVYEQYF.

This sequence joins TRBV15 and TRBJ2-5, with TRBD1 identical over 7 bases. The DNA end lines up better with TRBJ2-7; the J call may be wrong. The CDR3 covers 14 residues. Germline values: CDR1 LNHNV, CDR2 YYDKDF (reference sequence). The CDR3 sequence: CATSPMTGMNEQYF. CDR3 nucleotides: TGTGCCACCAGCCCGATGACAGGGATGAACGAGCAGTACTTC.

The chain uses TRBV9 and TRBJ2-7; TRBD2 agrees at 7 bases. The germline CDR1 and CDR2 sequences are SGDLS and YYNGEE. The CDR3 runs 15 residues. The ends lost 0 bases at V and 2 bases at J; junction bases unmatched: 5. The CDR3 DNA follows: TGTGCCAGCAGCGTAGGGAACGGGGGGACCTACGAGCAGTACTTC. Protein: CASSVGNGGTYEQYF.

The V and J genes are TRBV6-6 and TRBJ1-5; no clear D gene. CDR3 size: 13 residues. Germline V gene sequence: CDR1 MNHNY, CDR2 SVGAGI (reference sequence). The V end was cut by 0 bases, the J end by 5 bases, with 5 bases between. CDR3 DNA: TGTGCCAGCAGTTACTCTCGGGATCAGCCCCAGCATTTT. It specifies CASSYSRDQPQHF.

This clone was counted a few times. The V and J genes are TRBV25-1 and TRBJ2-1; 9 bases fit TRBD1. From germline, CDR1 is MGHDK and CDR2 SYGVNS. The J segment lost 6 bases and the V segment lost 3 bases, leaving 0 bases of the junction unmatched. This CDR3 spans 13 amino acids. The CDR3 sequence is CASSEDRGNEQFF. The CDR3 coding sequence is TGTGCCAGCAGTGAGGACAGGGGCAATGAGCAGTTCTTC.

The V and J genes are TRBV11-3 and TRBJ2-7, with a weak D call TRBD1 (6 bases). This CDR3 is built from 16 residues. Germline V gives CDR1 SGHNT, CDR2 YENEEA. The ends were cut back, 0 bases at V and 6 bases at J, with 18 bases in the middle. CDR3 loop: CASSLDPTGLMGEQYF. For the CDR3, the DNA is TGTGCCAGCAGCTTAGATCCGACAGGCCTAATGGGCGAGCAGTACTTC.

The rearrangement links TRBV7-9 to TRBJ1-2; 9 nucleotides align to TRBD1. The ends lost 5 bases at V and 5 bases at J; junction bases unmatched: 6. Germline CDR1 SEHNR, CDR2 FQNEAQ (reference sequence). CDR3 size: 14 residues. The CDR3 region has the DNA TGTGCCAGCAGCCCTTGGACAGGGGAATATGGCTACACCTTC. This translates into CASSPWTGEYGYTF.

The V call is TRBV5-4, the J call TRBJ1-4; 8 bases line up with TRBD1. Looked up from germline, CDR1 is SGHNT and CDR2 is YYREEE (reference sequence). J was trimmed by 4 bases and V by 1 base; bases with no gene match: 3. CDR3 length: 15 amino acids. The CDR3 DNA reads as TGTGCCAGCAGCTTGTGGGGACAGGATAATGAAAAACTGTTTTTT. Translation gives CASSLWGQDNEKLFF.

The chain recombines TRBV2 with TRBJ2-2; a weak D match, TRBD1 (5 bases). Germline lookup yields CDR1 SNHLY and CDR2 FYNNEI. Trimming cost V 4 bases and J 6 bases, with 12 bases left between them. The CDR3 is 14 residues long. The CDR3 DNA is TGTGCCAGCAGTGCGCAACAGGTCGCCGGGGAGCTGTTTTTT. It yields the protein CASSAQQVAGELFF.

The chain has TRBV10-3 and TRBJ2-2; D remains ambiguous. Trimming took 3 bases from V and 4 from J, leaving 3 bases between them. This CDR3 has 12 residues. CDR1 ENHRY and CDR2 SYGVKD come from the germline V gene. The CDR3 bases are TGTGCCATCAGTGAACTCACCGGGGAGCTGTTTTTT. As protein: CAISELTGELFF.

The chain employs TRBV10-3 and TRBJ1-1; D is ambiguous. Trimming removed 3 bases from V and 7 bases from J, with 18 bases in between. In germline, CDR1 is ENHRY, CDR2 SYGVKD. There are 15 residues in the CDR3. The DNA of the CDR3 is TGTGCCATCAGTGACTCTGCACAACTCGGGTTTGAAGCTTTCTTT. Translation: CAISDSAQLGFEAFF.

The rearrangement links TRBV4-1 to TRBJ1-2; D is unclear. The CDR3 has 13 amino acids. V lost 0 bases to trimming and J lost 12 bases, with 14 bases between them. From germline, CDR1 is MGHRA and CDR2 YSYEKL. CDR3 region: CASSQDRWQKNTF. CDR3 DNA: TGCGCCAGCAGCCAAGATCGTTGGCAAAAAAACACCTTC.

The chain employs TRBV30 and TRBJ1-5; the D gene is possibly TRBD1 (6 bases). The germline V gene encodes CDR1 GTSNPN and CDR2 SVGIG (reference sequence). There are 12 residues in the CDR3. Trimming stripped 0 bases from V and 9 bases from J, with 9 bases between. The DNA of the CDR3 is TGTGCCTGGAGTGTAGGGGGAAGGCCCCAGCATTTT. Translating it yields CAWSVGGRPQHF.

The V call is TRBV10-3, the J call TRBJ2-7; 7 bases line up with TRBD1. With V trimmed by 4 bases and J by 0 bases, 12 bases remained unmatched. Germline V CDR1 and CDR2: ENHRY, SYGVKD. This CDR3 spans 17 amino acids. The CDR3 DNA sequence: TGTGCCATCAGTGCCTCCACCGGACAGGAGAGCTCCTACGAGCAGTACTTC. Translation gives CAISASTGQESSYEQYF.

The chain joins TRBV28 to TRBJ2-5; tentatively, D is TRBD1 (7 bases). The V gene lost 5 bases and the J gene lost 3 bases, with 13 bases spanning the gap. CDR3 length: 14 amino acids. The germline V gene encodes CDR1 MDHEN and CDR2 SYDVKM. The CDR3 DNA sequence: TGTGCCAGCAGTGGGGGGACAGTTAAAGAGACCCAGTACTTC. Its translation: CASSGGTVKETQYF.

J is TRBJ1-2 and V is TRBV2; D may be TRBD1 (6 bases). With 7 bases removed from V and 4 bases from J, the gap between germline ends came to 16 bases. The CDR3 is made up of 14 amino acids. Germline V gives CDR1 SNHLY, CDR2 FYNNEI. Here the CDR3 DNA reads TGTGCCAGCATCGAGGGGGAGGGGGGCTATGGCTACACCTTC. Protein sequence: CASIEGEGGYGYTF. The full variable domain, with the rest looked up from reference TRBV2 and TRBJ1-2, is EPEVTQTPSHQVTQMGQEVILRCVPISNHLYFYWYRQILGQKVEFLVSFYNNEISEKSEIFDDQFSVERPDGSNFTLKIRSTKLEDSAMYFCASIEGEGGYGYTFGSGTRLTVV.

The rearrangement uses TRBV28 and TRBJ1-4; weak D call: TRBD1 (6 bases). Germline V lookup: CDR1 MDHEN, CDR2 SYDVKM. V was cut by 6 bases and J by 11 bases, with 16 bases left in between. CDR3 size: 13 residues. The CDR3 DNA is TGTGCCAGCAGCCCGGCAGGGGCAGAGAAACTGTTTTTT. The encoded protein is CASSPAGAEKLFF.

The CDR3 DNA reads TGCAGCGTTGAATGGGAGGACGGCTACTCTGGAAACACCATATATTTT. Amino acid sequence: CSVEWEDGYSGNTIYF. The chain combines TRBV29-1 with TRBJ1-3; the D is unclear. Deletions cut 2 bases from V and 0 bases from J, with 14 bases between. The CDR3 contains 16 residues. CDR1 is SQVTM and CDR2 is ANQGSEA in the germline V gene.

This chain links TRBV29-1 with TRBJ1-2; D might be TRBD1 (5 bases). The CDR3 sequence is 15 residues long. The germline V and J ends were trimmed by 2 bases and 2 bases, with 15 bases remaining between them. Germline-derived CDR1 and CDR2 are SQVTM and ANQGSEA. CDR3 sequence reads: CSVERGGSLNYGYTF. CDR3 DNA sequence: TGCAGCGTTGAAAGGGGCGGTTCGTTAAACTATGGCTACACCTTC. The full variable domain, rest sourced from reference TRBV29-1 and TRBJ1-2, is SAVISQKPSRDICQRGTSLTIQCQVDSQVTMMFWYRQQPGQSLTLIATANQGSEATYESGFVIDKFPISRPNLTFSTLTVSNMSPEDSSIYLCSVERGGSLNYGYTFGSGTRLTVV.